This T cell receptor delta chain came from a study of human gamma delta and Vdelta1 T cells (dated by TCRdb to 2016 to 2019). Regarding the complete study: The study investigated Delta One T cells, Vd1+ gamma-delta T cells, as cytotoxic effectors against acute myeloid leukemia. On the study overall, not on this receptor specifically: Delta One T cells were reported as polyclonal and as showing broad cytotoxic targeting of acute myeloid leukemia.

Taken from cysteine to phenylalanine, the CDR3 has 20 residues. This entry keeps only the CDR3 DNA: 60 bases, framed from base 1. The germline V gene encodes CDR1 TSWWSYY and CDR2 QGS. Germline trimming: 7 bases from V, 0 bases from J; junction bases outside gene matches: 22. Worth noting for this clone: The specificity of this receptor is unknown. Base qualities were left out, and no much larger clone turns up one base away.

Receptors were amplified or captured by PCR. Sequencing was performed on an Illumina MiSeq. The public reads were reprocessed by TCRdb using CATT, and rows of matching DNA were later combined. Counted in this sample were over 10,000 delta-chain clones; over 40% of them appeared once. The top ten clones comprise about 1.4% of the sample. The sample comprised Vdelta1 gamma-delta T cells from blood grown in culture (DOT cells). Taken with the paper, the label for cell subset or site translates to: Delta One T cells, in vitro expanded/differentiated Vd1+ gamma-delta T cells. The source of this sequence is a human donor in good health. The chain is made from TRDV1 and TRDJ1; TRDD3 agrees with 8 junctional bases. The CDR3 here reads CALEFNQRILGGGYTDKLIF. Read as DNA, the sequence is TGTGCTCTTGAATTCAACCAGAGGATACTGGGGGGGGGGTACACCGATAAACTCATCTTT.